This TCR beta chain emerged from a study of regulatory T cells in long-lasting Graves disease. As for time point: newly diagnosed GD, antithyroid drugs for less than 3 months. PBMC RNA served as the TCR library source. Findings and limits, study-wide: TRBV28, TRBJ1-2 and TRBJ2-5 emerged as the favored segments in persistent disease.

A note on this clonotype: What it recognizes is unknown.

Libraries of TCR beta came from iRepertoire HTBI primers plus Arm-PCR of CDR3 regions. TCRdb analysed the multiplex PCR reads with MiXCR anew, one entry per CDR3 protein. This sample carries 400,000 to 450,000 distinct CDR3 sequences, roughly 15% of them seen once, and the ten largest clones take approximately 12%. V trimming: 4 bases; J trimming: 0 bases; junction bases outside the gene matches: 7. The CDR3 spans 19 residues. Germline lookup yields CDR1 ENHRY and CDR2 SYGVKD. These data are also associated with another study on T cells in Graves' hyperthyroidism and ophthalmopathy. Per that study: The blood repertoire included most of the expanded thyroid clonotypes above 0.001.

The genes are TRBV10-3 and TRBJ2-1; 15 bases agree with TRBD2. Sequencing was performed on peripheral blood mononuclear cells (PBMCs), taken at new diagnosis, from a patient treated with antithyroid drugs. The clonotype comes from a woman in her twenties or thirties with Graves disease. CDR3 protein: CAISGGLAGGRLSYNEQFF. The CDR3, as DNA: TGTGCCATCAGTGGGGGACTAGCGGGAGGCCGGCTCTCCTACAATGAGCAGTTCTTC.